This T cell receptor beta chain was documented in a study of cytomegalovirus exposure and HLA in healthy donors. Per the germline V gene, CDR1 is MGHRA and CDR2 is YSYEKL. The CDR3 is 15 residues long. The ends were cut back, 4 bases at V and 6 bases at J, with 16 bases in the middle. The PCR had 60 Vbeta and 13 Jbeta primers. Data came from immunoSEQ multiplex PCR; TCRdb stores just in-frame clones and leaves some out. The repertoire has 70,000 to 90,000 clones, 84% of them found once; the top ten carry under 20%. V and J are TRBV4-1 and TRBJ2-1; unclear D gene. This receptor was obtained from a man aged 65 to 79 in good health and CMV-seropositive. Material for sequencing was PBMCs. The CDR3 region has the DNA TGCGCCAGCAGCCCCTTGACCCGAAGGAGCAATGAGCAGTTCTTC. Encoded protein: CASSPLTRRSNEQFF.